Below, 14 T cell receptor beta chains from the same sample are listed, as sequenced in a study of cytomegalovirus exposure and HLA in healthy donors. Amplification used 60 Vbeta primers and 13 Jbeta primers. Sequencing used immunoSEQ multiplex PCR; TCRdb keeps in-frame clones, though not all of them. Among about 140,000 clones listed, approximately 57% were seen once. Source material: PBMCs. Every receptor here comes from a male donor in good health and CMV-seronegative.

This clone was seen once. The CDR3 loop is CASSLVVGQANTEAFF. The CDR3 bases are TGTGCCAGCAGCTTAGTTGTGGGACAGGCGAACACTGAAGCTTTCTTT. This sequence joins TRBV7-2 and TRBJ1-1; 8 bases match TRBD1. V was clipped by 1 base and J by 1 base; unmatched bases: 5. Germline V lookup: CDR1 SGHTA, CDR2 FQGNSA. The CDR3 is 16 residues long.

The chain is built from TRBV9 and TRBJ2-5; D perhaps matches TRBD1 (7 bases). Trimming pared 4 bases from V and 2 bases from J, leaving 21 bases between. CDR3 length: 17 residues. Germline V gene data show CDR1 as SGDLS and CDR2 as YYNGEE. CDR3 amino acids: CASSPSQGGFRQETQYF. In DNA form, the CDR3 reads TGTGCCAGCAGCCCCTCCCAGGGGGGTTTTAGGCAAGAGACCCAGTACTTC.

The genes are TRBV19 and TRBJ2-2; 7 bases are shared with TRBD1. Unmatched junction bases numbered 10, after V lost 9 bases and J lost 6 bases. CDR3 length: 14 amino acids. Germline CDR1 reads LNHDA; CDR2 reads SQIVND (reference sequence). The CDR3 DNA follows: TGTGCCAGCTCAACAGGGGTCAGGTCCGGGGAGCTGTTTTTT. Amino acids: CASSTGVRSGELFF.

The V and J genes are TRBV5-4 and TRBJ2-3; TRBD2 matches at 11 bases. The CDR3 consists of 18 residues. Germline V CDR1 and CDR2: SGHNT, YYREEE (reference sequence). The V segment lost 3 bases and the J segment 4 bases; nucleotides outside the gene matches: 13. CDR3 amino acids: CASSSPKTVAGGSDTQYF. The CDR3 DNA reads TGTGCCAGCAGCTCACCAAAGACCGTAGCGGGGGGGTCAGATACGCAGTATTTT.

The chain employs TRBV5-1 and TRBJ2-1; 7 bases line up with TRBD2. Per the germline V gene, CDR1 is SGHRS and CDR2 is YFSETQ. With V trimmed by 0 bases and J by 3 bases, 12 bases remained unmatched. The CDR3 spans 18 residues. For the CDR3, the DNA is TGCGCCAGCAGCTTGGTGCGGGAGATGCCCTCGGGCTACAATGAGCAGTTCTTC. Its protein is CASSLVREMPSGYNEQFF.

The chain employs TRBV7-2 and TRBJ2-7; D might be TRBD1 (6 bases). This CDR3 has 14 amino acids. Germline loops: CDR1 SGHTA, CDR2 FQGNSA. Between the trimmed V and J ends, which lost 3 bases and 1 base, there was a span of 10 bases. The DNA of the CDR3 is TGTGCCAGCAGCTTTACAGGGACGTCCTACGAGCAGTACTTC. This encodes CASSFTGTSYEQYF.

This clone was seen a handful of times. The chain recombines TRBV7-2 with TRBJ1-6; possibly TRBD1 for D (5 bases). The CDR3 loop spans 17 amino acids. Trimming left V 5 bases short and J 4 bases short, with 18 bases between. Germline values: CDR1 SGHTA, CDR2 FQGNSA. For the CDR3, the DNA is TGTGCCAGCAGCCCGCGGCGGGGGAGGGTTTATAATTCACCCCTCCACTTT. It codes for CASSPRRGRVYNSPLHF.

The chain combines TRBV11-2 with TRBJ2-3; 9 bases agree with TRBD1. The CDR3 totals 17 residues. Losses at the gene ends were 1 base for V and 6 bases for J; bases not matched to a gene: 11. CDR1 and CDR2 (germline): SGHAT, FQNNGV. In DNA, the CDR3 is TGTGCCAGCAGCTTAGTAACCACCGGGACAGGGACTGATACGCAGTATTTT. This codes for CASSLVTTGTGTDTQYF.

This clone was recorded only once. The chain combines TRBV28 with TRBJ1-2; D might be TRBD1 (6 bases). Germline V gene data show CDR1 as MDHEN and CDR2 as SYDVKM. The CDR3 extends over 14 amino acids. Trimming took 6 bases from V and 8 from J, leaving 19 bases between them. The DNA of the CDR3 is TGTGCCAGCAGCGCTACTAGACAGGCCCGAGGCTACACCTTC. Translated: CASSATRQARGYTF.

This sequence joins TRBV4-1 and TRBJ1-2; 10 bases map to TRBD1. This CDR3 has 14 residues. The ends lost 4 bases at V and 7 bases at J; junction bases unmatched: 6. CDR1 is MGHRA and CDR2 is YSYEKL in the germline V gene. CDR3: CASSLRQGARGYTF. DNA of the CDR3: TGCGCCAGCAGCCTCCGACAGGGGGCGCGTGGCTACACCTTC.

The genes are TRBV25-1 and TRBJ1-5; 8 bases are a match to TRBD1. This CDR3 has 15 amino acids. V shed 3 bases, J shed 3 bases, and the junction held 4 bases outside the gene matches. Germline-derived CDR1 and CDR2 are MGHDK and SYGVNS. CDR3 amino acids: CASSESGGPNQPQHF. CDR3 in DNA: TGTGCCAGCAGTGAGTCAGGGGGCCCCAATCAGCCCCAGCATTTT. Filled out from reference TRBV25-1 and TRBJ1-5, the complete variable domain reads EADIYQTPRYLVIGTGKKITLECSQTMGHDKMYWYQQDPGMELHLIHYSYGVNSTEKGDLSSESTVSRIRTEHFPLTLESARPSHTSQYLCASSESGGPNQPQHFGDGTRLSIL.

The chain combines TRBV2 with TRBJ2-5; TRBD2 agrees at 12 bases. CDR3 length equals 20 residues. The junction had 18 bases not matched to a gene; V was cut back by 7 bases and J by 0 bases. The germline CDR1 and CDR2 sequences are SNHLY and FYNNEI. CDR3 sequence reads: CASMTPGLAGNPLYQETQYF. The CDR3 nucleotides read TGTGCCAGCATGACACCGGGACTAGCGGGTAATCCCTTGTACCAAGAGACCCAGTACTTC.

V and J are TRBV7-2 and TRBJ2-3; 8 bases agree with TRBD2. Germline V CDR1 and CDR2: SGHTA, FQGNSA. V shed 2 bases and J 5 bases; nucleotides not matched to a gene: 6. The CDR3 is made up of 15 amino acids. The CDR3 nucleotides are TGTGCCAGCAGCTTATTCAGCGGGGGCCGAGATACGCAGTATTTT. This translates into CASSLFSGGRDTQYF.

This chain joins TRBV29-1 and TRBJ1-3; 11 bases are a match to TRBD1. CDR3 length: 20 residues. CDR1 is SQVTM and CDR2 is ANQGSEA in the germline V gene. J gave up 5 bases and V 0 bases, and 18 bases lay outside the gene matches. The CDR3 bases are TGCAGCGTTGAAGATCCCGGACAGGGGGCAGACTTTAAGGGGAGAAACACCATATATTTT. Encoded protein: CSVEDPGQGADFKGRNTIYF. The whole variable domain, filled in from reference TRBV29-1 and TRBJ1-3, reads SAVISQKPSRDICQRGTSLTIQCQVDSQVTMMFWYRQQPGQSLTLIATANQGSEATYESGFVIDKFPISRPNLTFSTLTVSNMSPEDSSIYLCSVEDPGQGADFKGRNTIYFGEGSWLTVV.